Shown below are 11 T cell receptor beta chains from a single sample sequenced in a study of T cell responses to AZD1222 COVID-19 vaccine. TCRdb's copy holds only in-frame clones and misses some; the assay was immunoSEQ multiplex PCR. The sample comprises about 180,000 clones, just over 85% of which are singletons, and 0.45% to 0.55% rests with the top ten. The source was peripheral blood, collected on day 0 of AZD1222 vaccination. The source is an adult in good health.

The chain carries TRBV20-1 and TRBJ1-6; D is uncertain. Germline V gives CDR1 DFQATT, CDR2 SNEGSKA (reference sequence). The germline V and J ends were trimmed by 3 bases and 7 bases, with 25 bases remaining between them. The length of the CDR3 is 18 residues. The CDR3 is CSASSRLGVGQVNSPLHF. CDR3 nucleotide sequence: TGCAGTGCTAGTAGTCGCTTAGGCGTTGGGCAGGTCAATTCACCCCTCCACTTT.

This clone came up once. The V gene is TRBV4-2, the J gene TRBJ2-3, with 8 bases identical to TRBD1. From germline, CDR1 is LGHNA and CDR2 YNFKEQ. The CDR3 length is 16 residues. V lost 0 bases, J lost 2 bases, and 4 bases stayed unmatched. This CDR3 reads CASSQEGTGYTDTQYF. For the CDR3, the DNA is TGTGCCAGCAGCCAAGAGGGGACAGGATACACAGATACGCAGTATTTT.

CDR3 nucleotide sequence: TGTGCCAGCAGTTCCGGGACGAAGAACTACGAGCAGTACTTC. Its protein product is CASSSGTKNYEQYF. This chain uses TRBV6-2 or TRBV6-3 with TRBJ2-7, with D possibly being TRBD1 or TRBD2 (5 bases each). Trimming took off 4 bases at V and 3 bases at J, with 13 bases between the two ends. The CDR3 has 14 residues. CDR1 and CDR2 (germline): MNHEY, SVGEGT.

The chain carries TRBV6-5 and TRBJ2-7; tentative D call: TRBD2 (5 bases). With 5 bases removed from V and 3 bases from J, the gap between germline ends came to 17 bases. The CDR3 extends over 15 amino acids. Germline values: CDR1 MNHEY, CDR2 SVGAGI. The CDR3 region is CASSPATGLLYEQYF. The CDR3, as DNA: TGTGCCAGCAGTCCGGCGACCGGACTGCTCTACGAGCAGTACTTC.

The chain links TRBV7-3 to TRBJ2-1; possibly TRBD1 for D (6 bases). Germline loops: CDR1 SGHTA, CDR2 FQGTGA. Between the trimmed V and J ends, which lost 6 bases and 9 bases, there was a span of 12 bases. The CDR3 length is 12 residues. CDR3 in amino acids: CASSLLGGEQFF. In nucleotides, the CDR3 is TGTGCCAGCAGTTTACTAGGGGGTGAGCAGTTCTTC.

V gene TRBV11-2 combines with J gene TRBJ2-4, with a tentative D call TRBD2 (5 bases). This CDR3 has 12 amino acids. Germline CDR1 is SGHAT and CDR2 is FQNNGV. The ends were cut back, 5 bases at V and 8 bases at J, with 10 bases in the middle. The CDR3 DNA reads as TGTGCCAGCAGCGGGAGAGAGGACATTCAGTACTTC. Translation gives CASSGREDIQYF.

As DNA, the CDR3 is TGCAGTGCTAGTCGGAGACTTAATGAAAAACTGTTTTTT. Its translation is CSASRRLNEKLFF. The chain couples TRBV20-1 to TRBJ1-4; D is ambiguous. Germline values: CDR1 DFQATT, CDR2 SNEGSKA (reference sequence). The V end was cut by 3 bases, the J end by 4 bases, with 9 bases between. The CDR3 runs to 13 residues.

V usage is TRBV7-8 and J usage is TRBJ2-1; D not certain. The CDR3 totals 13 residues. Germline assignment: CDR1 SGHVS and CDR2 FQNEAQ. Deletions cut 3 bases from V and 9 bases from J, with 12 bases between. For the CDR3, the DNA is TGTGCCAGCAGCTTTGTAGGGCGTGGTGAGCAGTTCTTC. Translated: CASSFVGRGEQFF. Full variable domain (remainder filled in from reference TRBV7-8 and TRBJ2-1): GAGVSQSPRYKVAKRGQDVALRCDPISGHVSLFWYQQALGQGPEFLTYFQNEAQLDKSGLPSDRFFAERPEGSVSTLKIQRTQQEDSAVYLCASSFVGRGEQFFGPGTRLTVL.

The rearrangement links TRBV21-1 to TRBJ1-6; no check of the table's D call, TRBD1, against the DNA was made. TRBV21-1 is an annotated pseudogene. This CDR3 is built from 15 residues. DNA of the CDR3: TGTGCCAGCAGCCCCCGGGACAGGTCTAATTCACCCCTCCACTTT. This sequence encodes CASSPRDRSNSPLHF.

This sequence joins TRBV6-2 or TRBV6-3 and TRBJ2-3; TRBD2 is a possible D gene (6 bases). Germline V gene lookup returns CDR1 MNHEY and CDR2 SVGEGT. V lost 6 bases and J 0 bases, leaving 19 bases between the germline ends. The CDR3 is made up of 17 amino acids. The CDR3 loop is CASSPLPGSGSTDTQYF. DNA for the CDR3: TGTGCCAGCAGCCCTCTCCCGGGAAGCGGGAGCACAGATACGCAGTATTTT.

The V and J genes are TRBV9 and TRBJ1-5; D might be TRBD1 (6 bases). V dropped 0 bases and J dropped 1 base, with 11 bases sitting between them. The CDR3 totals 16 residues. Per germline, CDR1 SGDLS and CDR2 YYNGEE. CDR3 in amino acids: CASSVGVGASNQPQHF. For the CDR3, the DNA is TGTGCCAGCAGCGTAGGAGTGGGGGCGAGCAATCAGCCCCAGCATTTT.